One T cell receptor (beta chain) is described in this entry. The target antigen is unknown. The source of the sample is a study of cytomegalovirus exposure and HLA in healthy donors. Study in general: It was reported in a later analysis that the same platform had been used for the approximately 120 validation repertoires as for the 666 first-cohort repertoires. Findings and limits, study-wide: Many donors carried some public TCRs, although rarity characterized most TCR sequences. Subsequent analysis showed first-cohort TCR clusters tending to co-occur in 120 validation repertoires. The study flagged around 160 TCR beta chains as cytomegalovirus-associated.

Germline V gene data show CDR1 as SGHRS and CDR2 as YFSETQ. The CDR3 is 19 amino acids. Trimming stripped 0 bases from V and 0 bases from J, with 21 bases between. The table came from immunoSEQ multiplex PCR; TCRdb's copy has only in-frame clones and leaves some out. The sample has about 60,000 clones, around 96% seen once. The sequencing input was PBMCs. The V call is TRBV5-1, the J call TRBJ1-2; possibly TRBD1 for D (6 bases). The clonotype was recovered from a man younger than 35 in good health and CMV-seronegative. CDR3: CASSLAVVGRGLSNYGYTF. CDR3 DNA: TGCGCCAGCAGCTTGGCGGTCGTGGGCAGGGGTCTCTCTAACTATGGCTACACCTTC.